The clone carrying this T cell receptor (beta chain) was picked up a small number of times. The record originates from a study of patients and donors after allogeneic stem cell transplantation. In TCRdb, the RT-PCR reads were re-called with MiXCR into one record per CDR3 protein. The sample has about a million distinct CDR3 sequences, 18% seen once. The germline CDR1 and CDR2 sequences are SGHVS and FNYEAQ. The germline V and J ends were trimmed by 0 bases and 8 bases, with 16 bases remaining between them. CDR3 length: 15 residues. The specimen was blood, either unsorted or a sorted T cell fraction (not recorded which). This chain joins TRBV7-6 and TRBJ1-2; tentative D call: TRBD1 (5 bases). The TCR sequence derives from a human donor who was either an allogeneic HSCT recipient or a stem cell or donor lymphocyte infusion donor (not recorded which). It is not recorded whose cells these are; they may come from a transplant donor. CDR3 nucleotide sequence: TGTGCCAGCAGCTTAGCAAGGGGTCCGGGGCAAGGCTACACCTTC. This sequence encodes CASSLARGPGQGYTF.